These T cell receptor beta chains were read from a single sample in a study of blood T cells in healthy people across ages. TCRdb itself ran the 5' RACE reads through MiXCR, one entry per CDR3 protein. The profile shows 1.5 million to 2 million distinct CDR3 sequences, roughly two fifths of them singletons. The sequenced sample consisted of blood. The receptor source for this set is a human donor in good health. The conserved cysteine and the conserved F or W are not part of the CDR3 here. D genes are given only for firm matches.

TRBD2	TRBV9	TRBJ2-1	ASLPFSGGNEQF
-	TRBV7-8	TRBJ1-2	ASSRGGGGYT
-	TRBV7-2	TRBJ2-1	ASSPQVGSYNEQF
-	TRBV3-1	TRBJ2-3	ASSQVVASADTQY
TRBD1	TRBV15	TRBJ2-1	ATSREDRGRPEQF
-	TRBV11-3	TRBJ2-3	ASSPSSGGHTDTQY
-	TRBV29-1	TRBJ2-1	SGTGRSYNEQF
-	TRBV28	TRBJ1-5	ASSLVEGDIVSSNQPQH
TRBD1	TRBV4-3	TRBJ2-2	ASSHDRGTGELF
-	TRBV27	-	ASSHQGRETQY
-	TRBV29-1	TRBJ2-2	SVPAAGELF
-	TRBV20-1	TRBJ2-1	SVLTGAPNEQF
-	TRBV29-1	TRBJ1-1	SVEVRGQNTEAF
TRBD2	TRBV11-2	TRBJ2-6	ASRILAGGASGANVLT
-	TRBV7-2	TRBJ2-1	ASSLVFYNEQF
TRBD1	TRBV9	TRBJ2-5	ASSVWTGSREQY
TRBD1	TRBV5-1	-	ASSLQTGVEQY
-	TRBV7-2	TRBJ2-5	ASSLGPEETQY
-	TRBV6-2/TRBV6-3	TRBJ2-7	ASSYEGDSYEQY
-	TRBV24-1	TRBJ2-3	ATSGFKGLRTDTQY
-	TRBV6-5	TRBJ2-7	ASSRGTHEQY
-	TRBV20-1	TRBJ2-5	SARWAGLKETQY
-	TRBV28	TRBJ2-3	ASISPRSTDTQY
TRBD1	TRBV7-2	TRBJ1-2	ASSPRTGPYGYT
TRBD2	TRBV4-1	TRBJ2-1	ASSSSTSGEDNEQF
TRBD1	TRBV27	TRBJ1-5	ASSLKLGTGGNQPQH
TRBD1	TRBV18	TRBJ2-5	ASSMLEGQGQETQY
-	TRBV9	TRBJ2-7	ASSVQADSYEQY
TRBD2	TRBV7-2	TRBJ2-1	ASSLPIAGGSNEQF
-	TRBV5-6	TRBJ1-4	ASSLEAVVNEKLF
-	TRBV20-1	TRBJ1-1	SAEGQGEAF
-	TRBV2	TRBJ2-7	ASSEDLDPYEQY
-	TRBV12-3/TRBV12-4	TRBJ2-5	ASSLAGQIETQY
-	TRBV5-6	TRBJ2-3	ASSLVGGNGGTDTQY
TRBD2	TRBV29-1	TRBJ2-3	SASGGRRDTQY
TRBD1	TRBV29-1	TRBJ2-7	SVEEGDRASYEQY
-	TRBV5-1	TRBJ1-1	ASSSFAGDAEAF
TRBD2	TRBV7-7	-	ASRTLSGPAGTYEQY
TRBD2	TRBV7-3	TRBJ2-3	ASSPLAGAATDTQY
TRBD1	TRBV6-1	TRBJ1-5	ASSSWDSRKEQPQH
-	TRBV7-2	TRBJ1-6	ASSSRANPEGPLH
-	TRBV7-8	TRBJ2-5	ASSYGHTGTQY
-	TRBV28	TRBJ2-7	ASRSAGLNYEQY
TRBD1	TRBV4-3	TRBJ1-2	ASSLGTEPYGYT
TRBD2	TRBV4-3	TRBJ2-1	ASSPQAGGFHNEQF
-	TRBV2	TRBJ1-1	ASRLMTESTEAF
TRBD2	TRBV7-8	TRBJ2-1	ASSLGGGDVSYNEQF
TRBD1	TRBV28	TRBJ2-7	ASSTPGQGNEQY
-	TRBV18	TRBJ2-5	ASSLRQIPADGETQY
-	TRBV7-3	TRBJ1-1	ASSLTRGPLTEAF
TRBD1	TRBV20-1	TRBJ2-3	SASDRGHTDTQY
-	TRBV14	TRBJ2-5	ASSQYPRTGETQY
-	TRBV7-2	TRBJ1-1	ASSSNRGAF